A selection of T cell receptor beta chains follows, all from one sample in a study of tumor-infiltrating lymphocytes in primary liver carcinoma. TCRdb re-called the multiplex PCR reads through MiXCR, storing one row per CDR3 protein. The sample has 84,000 or so distinct CDR3 sequences, around 70% seen once. The sequencing input was liver tumor tissue from sampling region 1. The receptors here all came from a man aged 40-55 years with primary liver carcinoma and hepatitis B virus infection. The CDR3 runs from the conserved cysteine through the conserved F or W. A D gene is named only where the DNA matches it firmly. Rows may omit the clone size; those that give it use once, few, many or a size class.

V	J	D	size	DNA	CDR3
TRBV7-8	TRBJ2-2	NA	few	TGTGCCAGCAGCTTGTCCGGCCAAACCGGGGGCTGTTTTTTT	CASSLSGQTGGCFF
TRBV6-2/TRBV6-3	TRBJ1-5	NA	NA	TGTGCCATCACTAAACAGGGAGTAAACAATCAGCCCCAGCATTTT	CAITKQGVNNQPQHF
TRBV25-1	TRBJ2-3	NA	few	TGTGCCAGCAGTGATGGGCTCACAGATACGCAGTATTTT	CASSDGLTDTQYF
TRBV28	TRBJ2-7	TRBD2	NA	TGTGCCAGCAGCCTTTCGGGGGGGCTGTTGTACGAGCAGTACTTC	CASSLSGGLLYEQYF
TRBV11-3	TRBJ1-5	NA	NA	TGTGCCAGTAGTTTCCAGACCGCCAGCAGTCAGCCCCAGCATTTT	CASSFQTASSQPQHF
TRBV28	TRBJ1-2	NA	NA	TGTGCCTGCAGTCCTGGACTGGTCTATGGCTACACCTTC	CACSPGLVYGYTF
TRBV7-9	TRBJ2-3	NA	NA	TGTGCCAGCAGCTCGGGATTAGACTACACAGATACGCAGTATTTT	CASSSGLDYTDTQYF
TRBV10-3	TRBJ2-3	TRBD2	many	TGTGCCATCAGTCCCGGGGGGAGCACAGATACGCAGTATTTT	CAISPGGSTDTQYF
TRBV14	TRBJ2-1	NA	NA	TGTGCCAGCGGCCAGCAGTCCCTAGGGGGAGAGCAGTTCTTC	CASGQQSLGGEQFF
TRBV6-6	TRBJ1-2	TRBD1	many	TGTGCCAGCAGTGGCGGGGAGGGGGCCGGGACTAACTATGGCTACACCTTC	CASSGGEGAGTNYGYTF
TRBV14	TRBJ2-1	TRBD2	NA	TGTACCAGCAGTGCCGTAGCGGGAGCCTACAGTGAGCAATTCTTC	CTSSAVAGAYSEQFF
TRBV14	TRBJ2-3	NA	NA	TGTGCGAGCAGCCAAATAGACTACACAGATACGCAGTATTTT	CASSQIDYTDTQYF
TRBV11-2	TRBJ2-7	NA	NA	TGTAGCTACAGCTTAGTACTCCTCTCCTACGAGCAGTACTTC	CSYSLVLLSYEQYF
TRBV4-1	TRBJ2-2	NA	NA	TGCGCCAGCAGCCTGAGACAGGGAGGAGCCGGGGAGCCATTTTTT	CASSLRQGGAGEPFF
TRBV11-2	TRBJ2-7	TRBD1	large	TGTGCCAGCAGCTCTACAGGGGGCCGGAGGTACGAGCAGTACTTC	CASSSTGGRRYEQYF
TRBV7-8	TRBJ2-1	NA	NA	TGTGTCAGCAGGGAGTACAATGAGCAGTTCTTC	CVSREYNEQFF
TRBV4-1	TRBJ2-5	NA	NA	TGCGCCCGCAGCCAAGCGGGACAGCGATTCCAAGGGACCCAGTATTTC	CARSQAGQRFQGTQYF
TRBV29-1	TRBJ2-1	TRBD1	NA	TGCAGCGTCTCTAGGACAGGGTTGAATGAGCAGTTCTTC	CSVSRTGLNEQFF
TRBV5-4	TRBJ2-1	TRBD2	many	TGTGCCAGCAGCTTGGGACTAGCGGGAGGGCCCAATGAGCAGTTCTTC	CASSLGLAGGPNEQFF
TRBV4-1	TRBJ2-5	NA	NA	TGCGCCAGCAGTCAAGGGACTTGCGAGAGAGAGACCCAGTACTTC	CASSQGTCERETQYF
TRBV29-1	TRBJ1-5	NA	NA	TGCAGCGCTGAAGATGGCAATCAGCCCCACCATTTT	CSAEDGNQPHHF
TRBV11-2	TRBJ2-5	NA	NA	TGTGCCAGCAGCTTAGGGAGTAGCGGCCCTGGGGAGACCCAGTACTGG	CASSLGSSGPGETQYW
TRBV11-2	TRBJ2-2	NA	NA	TGTGCCAGTGGCTTAGTCGGATGGGGCACCGGGGAGCTGTTTTTT	CASGLVGWGTGELFF
TRBV11-2	TRBJ2-5	TRBD1	NA	TGTGCCAGCAGCTCGACAGGGATATTATTGCCCCAATACTTC	CASSSTGILLPQYF
TRBV4-1	TRBJ2-7	TRBD2	NA	TGCGCAAGCAGCGCGACTAGCGGGACCAGCTCGGGGGAGCAGTACTTC	CASSATSGTSSGEQYF
TRBV11-2	TRBJ2-7	TRBD2	large	TGTGCCAGCAGCCCGGGGGGCTACGAGCAGTACTTC	CASSPGGYEQYF
TRBV6-6	TRBJ1-5	NA	many	TGTGCCAGCAGTCCAAGGCAGGGTCCTCATCAGCCCCAGCATTTT	CASSPRQGPHQPQHF
TRBV28	TRBJ2-7	TRBD1	many	TGTGCCAGCAGTGCTCCCGGGACAGGGCTCTCCTACGAGCAGTACTTC	CASSAPGTGLSYEQYF
TRBV5-1	TRBJ1-1	NA	once	TGCGCCAGCAGCTTTGAGGGAGGTCCTGAAGTTCTCTTT	CASSFEGGPEVLF
TRBV7-8	TRBJ2-2	TRBD2	many	TGTGCCAGCAGCTTAGTTAGCGGGCGGAACACCGGGGAGCTGTTTTTT	CASSLVSGRNTGELFF
TRBV29-1	TRBJ2-1	NA	NA	TGCAGCGTTGAAGATCGGTTGGGAAGCGGGCGATCCTACAATGAGCAGTTCTTC	CSVEDRLGSGRSYNEQFF
TRBV7-3	TRBJ2-1	NA	NA	TGTGCCAGCAGCTTATATGCAGAGGTGCAGTTCTTC	CASSLYAEVQFF
TRBV29-1	TRBJ1-4	TRBD1	NA	TGCAGCGGTGAAGGCTCAGGGGGTAATGAAAAACTGTTTTTT	CSGEGSGGNEKLFF
TRBV10-3	TRBJ2-7	TRBD2	NA	TGTGCCATCAGTCCGGGGGGGGCAACATCCTACAATGAGCAGTACTTC	CAISPGGATSYNEQYF
TRBV12-3/TRBV12-4	TRBJ2-1	NA	NA	TGTGCCAGCAGTTTGAGGCCATACAATGAGCTGTTCTTC	CASSLRPYNELFF
TRBV14	TRBJ2-3	TRBD2	NA	TGTGCCAGCAGCCACGGACTAGTTAGGGGAGGGGAGCAGTATTTT	CASSHGLVRGGEQYF
TRBV28	TRBJ1-2	TRBD1	NA	TGTGCCAGCAGTTTTTCCGGGACAGGGGGCTATGACTACACCTTC	CASSFSGTGGYDYTF
TRBV28	TRBJ1-2	TRBD1	NA	TGTGCCAGCAGCCGACGCAACAGCGCGGGGACAGGGGATTATGGCTACTCCTTC	CASSRRNSAGTGDYGYSF
TRBV29-1	TRBJ2-3	TRBD1	many	TGCAGCGTTGTCGGGACAGCAGATACGCAGTATTTT	CSVVGTADTQYF
TRBV9	TRBJ1-1	NA	few	TGTGCCAGCAGGGCGACACAGAACACTGAAGCTTTCTTT	CASRATQNTEAFF
TRBV20-1	TRBJ2-7	NA	NA	TGCAGTGCGAGGGACACAAGGAATCCAACCTACGAGCAGTACTTC	CSARDTRNPTYEQYF
TRBV6-1	TRBJ2-5	NA	NA	TGTGCCAGCAGGCTAACGATACTCCAAGAGACCCGGTACTTC	CASRLTILQETRYF